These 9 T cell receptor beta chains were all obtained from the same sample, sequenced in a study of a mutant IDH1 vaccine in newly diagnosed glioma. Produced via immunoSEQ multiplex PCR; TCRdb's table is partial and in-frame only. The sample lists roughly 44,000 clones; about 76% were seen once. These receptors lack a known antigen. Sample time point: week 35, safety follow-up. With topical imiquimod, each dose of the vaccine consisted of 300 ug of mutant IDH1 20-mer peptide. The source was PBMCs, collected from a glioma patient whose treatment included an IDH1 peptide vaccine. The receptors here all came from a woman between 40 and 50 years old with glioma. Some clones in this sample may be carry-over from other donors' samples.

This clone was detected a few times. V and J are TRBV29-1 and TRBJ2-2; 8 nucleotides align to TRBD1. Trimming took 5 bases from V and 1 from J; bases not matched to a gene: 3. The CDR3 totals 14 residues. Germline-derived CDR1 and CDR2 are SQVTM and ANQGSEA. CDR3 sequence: CSVPGTGNTGELFF. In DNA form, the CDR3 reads TGCAGCGTTCCCGGGACAGGGAACACCGGGGAGCTGTTTTTT.

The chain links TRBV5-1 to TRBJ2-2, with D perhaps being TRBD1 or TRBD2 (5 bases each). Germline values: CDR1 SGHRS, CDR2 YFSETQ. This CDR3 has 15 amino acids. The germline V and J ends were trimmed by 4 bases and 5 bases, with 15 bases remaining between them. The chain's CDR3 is CASSGGTRGTGELFF. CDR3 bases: TGCGCCAGCAGCGGTGGCACGAGGGGTACCGGGGAGCTGTTTTTT.

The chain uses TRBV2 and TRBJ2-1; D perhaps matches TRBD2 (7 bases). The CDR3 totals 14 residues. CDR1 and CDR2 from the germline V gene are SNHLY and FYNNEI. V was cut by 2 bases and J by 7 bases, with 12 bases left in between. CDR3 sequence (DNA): TGTGCCAGCAGTGAATGGGGAGGGGGAAATGAGCAGTTCTTC. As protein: CASSEWGGGNEQFF.

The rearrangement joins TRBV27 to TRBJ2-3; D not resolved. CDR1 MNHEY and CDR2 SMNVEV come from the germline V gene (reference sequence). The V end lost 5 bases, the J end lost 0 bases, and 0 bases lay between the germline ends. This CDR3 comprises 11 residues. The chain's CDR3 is CASSSTDTQYF. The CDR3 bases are TGTGCCAGCAGTAGCACAGATACGCAGTATTTT.

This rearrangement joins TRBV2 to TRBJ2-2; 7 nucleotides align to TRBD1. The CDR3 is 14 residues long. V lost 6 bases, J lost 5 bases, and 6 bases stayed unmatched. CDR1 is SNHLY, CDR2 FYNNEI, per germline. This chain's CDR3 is CASRIEQGTGELFF. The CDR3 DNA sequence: TGTGCCAGCAGGATTGAACAGGGGACCGGGGAGCTGTTTTTT.

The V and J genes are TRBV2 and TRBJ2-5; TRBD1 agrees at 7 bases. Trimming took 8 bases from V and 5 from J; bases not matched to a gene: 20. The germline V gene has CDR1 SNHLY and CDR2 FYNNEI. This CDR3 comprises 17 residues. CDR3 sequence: CASLIPRQGDLSETQYF. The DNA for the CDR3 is TGTGCCAGCCTAATCCCCCGACAGGGCGATCTCTCCGAGACCCAGTACTTC.

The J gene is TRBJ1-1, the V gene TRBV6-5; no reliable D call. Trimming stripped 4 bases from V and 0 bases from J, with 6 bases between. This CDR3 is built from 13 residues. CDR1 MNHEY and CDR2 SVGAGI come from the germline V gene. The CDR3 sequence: CASSSSVNTEAFF. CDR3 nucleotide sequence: TGTGCCAGCAGTTCGTCAGTGAACACTGAAGCTTTCTTT.

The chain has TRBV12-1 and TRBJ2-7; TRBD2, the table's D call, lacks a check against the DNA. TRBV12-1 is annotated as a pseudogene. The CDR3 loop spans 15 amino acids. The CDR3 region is CASSFAVPRPYEQYF. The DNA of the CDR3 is TGTGCCAGCAGCTTTGCGGTCCCGAGGCCCTACGAGCAGTACTTC.

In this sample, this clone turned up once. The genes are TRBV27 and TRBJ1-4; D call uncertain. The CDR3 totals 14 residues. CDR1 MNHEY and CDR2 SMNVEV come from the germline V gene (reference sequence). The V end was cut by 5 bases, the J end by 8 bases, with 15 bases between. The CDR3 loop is CASSTSWTEEKLFF. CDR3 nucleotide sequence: TGTGCCAGCAGTACTTCTTGGACGGAAGAAAAACTGTTTTTT.